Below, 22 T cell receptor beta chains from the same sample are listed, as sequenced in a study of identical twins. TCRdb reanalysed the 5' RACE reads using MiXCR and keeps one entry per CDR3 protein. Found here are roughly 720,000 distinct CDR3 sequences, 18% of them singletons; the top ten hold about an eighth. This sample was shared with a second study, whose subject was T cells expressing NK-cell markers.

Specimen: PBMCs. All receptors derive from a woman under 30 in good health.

The CDR3 sequence is CASSVEASGRGEQYF. The CDR3 DNA follows: TGTGCCAGCAGCGTAGAGGCTAGCGGGAGAGGCGAGCAGTACTTC. This chain joins TRBV9 and TRBJ2-7, with 10 nucleotides matching TRBD2. Germline CDR1 and CDR2: SGDLS and YYNGEE. V gave up 0 bases and J gave up 6 bases; unmatched junction bases: 6. This CDR3 spans 15 amino acids.

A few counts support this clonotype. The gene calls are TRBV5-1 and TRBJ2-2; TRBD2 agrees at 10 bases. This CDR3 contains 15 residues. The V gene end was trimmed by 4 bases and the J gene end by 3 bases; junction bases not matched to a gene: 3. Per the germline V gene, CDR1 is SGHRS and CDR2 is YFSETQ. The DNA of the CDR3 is TGCGCCAGCAGCGAGCGGGGGGGCGACACCGGGGAGCTGTTTTTT. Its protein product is CASSERGGDTGELFF.

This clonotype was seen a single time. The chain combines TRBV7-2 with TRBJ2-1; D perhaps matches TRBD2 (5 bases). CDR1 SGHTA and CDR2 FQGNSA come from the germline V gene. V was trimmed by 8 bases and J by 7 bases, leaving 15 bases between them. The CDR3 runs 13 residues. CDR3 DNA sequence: TGTGCCAGCGGACGGGGTTATCTGAATGAGCAGTTCTTC. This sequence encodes CASGRGYLNEQFF. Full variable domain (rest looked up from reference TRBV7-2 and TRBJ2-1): GAGVSQSPSNKVTEKGKDVELRCDPISGHTALYWYRQSLGQGLEFLIYFQGNSAPDKSGLPSDRFSAERTGGSVSTLTIQRTQQEDSAVYLCASGRGYLNEQFFGPGTRLTVL.

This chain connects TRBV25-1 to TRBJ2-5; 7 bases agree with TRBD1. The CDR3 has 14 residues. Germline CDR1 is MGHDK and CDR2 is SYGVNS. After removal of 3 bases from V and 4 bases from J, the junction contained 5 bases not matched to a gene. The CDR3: CASSDTTGSETQYF. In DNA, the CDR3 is TGTGCCAGCAGTGACACGACAGGGTCAGAGACCCAGTACTTC.

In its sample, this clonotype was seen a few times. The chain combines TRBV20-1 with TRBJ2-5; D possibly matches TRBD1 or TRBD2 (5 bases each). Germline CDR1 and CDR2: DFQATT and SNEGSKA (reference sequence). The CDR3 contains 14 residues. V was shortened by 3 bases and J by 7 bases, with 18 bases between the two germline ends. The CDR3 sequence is CSASGVRGPGTQYF. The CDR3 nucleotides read TGCAGTGCTAGTGGGGTCCGGGGACCGGGGACCCAGTACTTC.

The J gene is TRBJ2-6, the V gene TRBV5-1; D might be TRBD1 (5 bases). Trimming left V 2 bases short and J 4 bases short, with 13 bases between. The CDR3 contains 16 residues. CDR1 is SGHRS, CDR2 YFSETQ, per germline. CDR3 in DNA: TGCGCCAGCAGCTTTGGTGGGGCCTTAGGGGCCAACGTCCTGACTTTC. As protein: CASSFGGALGANVLTF.

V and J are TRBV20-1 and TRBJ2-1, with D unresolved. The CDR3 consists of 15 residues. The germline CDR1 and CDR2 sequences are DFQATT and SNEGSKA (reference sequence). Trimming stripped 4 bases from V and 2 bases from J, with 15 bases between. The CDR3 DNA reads TGCAGTGCTACCCCCCCGGTCGACCCCTACAATGAGCAGTTCTTC. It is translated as CSATPPVDPYNEQFF.

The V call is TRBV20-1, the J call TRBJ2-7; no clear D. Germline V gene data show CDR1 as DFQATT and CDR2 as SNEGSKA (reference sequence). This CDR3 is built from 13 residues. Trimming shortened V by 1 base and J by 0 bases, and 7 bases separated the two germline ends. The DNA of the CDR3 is TGCAGTGCTAGAGTTCCCACCTCCTACGAGCAGTACTTC. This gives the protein CSARVPTSYEQYF.

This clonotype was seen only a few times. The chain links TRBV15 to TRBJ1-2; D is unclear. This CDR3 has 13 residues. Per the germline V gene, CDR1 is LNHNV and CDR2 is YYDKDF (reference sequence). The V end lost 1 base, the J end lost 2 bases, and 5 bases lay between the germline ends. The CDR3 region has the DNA TGTGCCACCAGCAGAGGCGAGAACTATGGCTACACCTTC. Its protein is CATSRGENYGYTF.

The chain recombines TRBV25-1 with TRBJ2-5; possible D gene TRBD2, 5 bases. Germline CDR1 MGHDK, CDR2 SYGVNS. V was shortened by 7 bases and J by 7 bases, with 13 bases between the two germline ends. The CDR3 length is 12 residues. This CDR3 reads CASTSPGVTQYF. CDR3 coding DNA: TGTGCCAGCACTAGCCCGGGTGTGACCCAGTACTTC.

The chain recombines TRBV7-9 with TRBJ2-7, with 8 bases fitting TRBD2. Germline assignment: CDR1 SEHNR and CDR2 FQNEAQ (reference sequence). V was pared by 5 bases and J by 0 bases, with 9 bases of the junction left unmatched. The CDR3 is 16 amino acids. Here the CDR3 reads CASSHYGRAISYEQYF. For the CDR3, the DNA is TGTGCCAGCAGCCATTACGGGAGGGCCATCTCCTACGAGCAGTACTTC.

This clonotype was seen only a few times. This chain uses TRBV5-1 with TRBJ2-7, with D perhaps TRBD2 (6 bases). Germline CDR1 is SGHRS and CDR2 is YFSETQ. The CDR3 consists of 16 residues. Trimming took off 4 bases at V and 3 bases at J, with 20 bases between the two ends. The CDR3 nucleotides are TGCGCCAGCAGCGGGTTCACTAGCTCGGTCGGCTACGAGCAGTACTTC. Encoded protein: CASSGFTSSVGYEQYF.

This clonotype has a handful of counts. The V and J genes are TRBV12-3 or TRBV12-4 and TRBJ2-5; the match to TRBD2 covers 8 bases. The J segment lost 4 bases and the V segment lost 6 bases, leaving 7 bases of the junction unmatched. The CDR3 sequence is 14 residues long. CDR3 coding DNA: TGTGCCAGCAGCCCGACTAGCGTGGGAGAGACCCAGTACTTC. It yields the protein CASSPTSVGETQYF.

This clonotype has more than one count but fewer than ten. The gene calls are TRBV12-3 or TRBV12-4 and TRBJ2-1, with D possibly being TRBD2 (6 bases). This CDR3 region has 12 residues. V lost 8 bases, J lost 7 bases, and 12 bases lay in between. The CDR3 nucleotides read TGTGCCAGCGGAGGGAGTTGGAATGAGCAGTTCTTC. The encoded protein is CASGGSWNEQFF.

This CDR3 reads CASSFGGQGAREQFF. The CDR3 nucleotides are TGTGCCAGCAGCTTCGGGGGACAGGGGGCGAGGGAGCAGTTCTTC. This chain uses TRBV7-2 with TRBJ2-1; TRBD1 matches 12 bases. The germline gives CDR1 SGHTA, CDR2 FQGNSA. V gave up 3 bases and J gave up 10 bases; unmatched junction bases: 7. There are 15 residues in the CDR3.

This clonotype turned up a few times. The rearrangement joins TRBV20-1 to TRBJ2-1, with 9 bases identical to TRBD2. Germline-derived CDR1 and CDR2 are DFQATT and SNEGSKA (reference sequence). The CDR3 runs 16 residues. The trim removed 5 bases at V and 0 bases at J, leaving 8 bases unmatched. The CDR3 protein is CSASGLTSGSYNEQFF. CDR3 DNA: TGCAGTGCTTCCGGCTTGACTAGCGGCTCCTACAATGAGCAGTTCTTC.

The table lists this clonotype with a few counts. The CDR3 protein is CATPSQRGGNQPQHF. As DNA, the CDR3 is TGTGCCACCCCATCCCAGCGGGGCGGCAATCAGCCCCAGCATTTT. The chain links TRBV24-1 to TRBJ1-5, with D perhaps matching TRBD1 (5 bases). V was trimmed by 9 bases and J by 2 bases, leaving 16 bases between them. The CDR3 consists of 15 residues. CDR1 KGHDR and CDR2 SFDVKD come from the germline V gene.

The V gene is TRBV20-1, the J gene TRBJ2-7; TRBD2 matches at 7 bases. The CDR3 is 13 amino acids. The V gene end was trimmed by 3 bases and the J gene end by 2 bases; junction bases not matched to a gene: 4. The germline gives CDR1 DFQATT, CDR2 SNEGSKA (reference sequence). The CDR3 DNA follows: TGCAGTGCTAGGCGGGGGTTCACCTACGAGCAGTACTTC. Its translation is CSARRGFTYEQYF.

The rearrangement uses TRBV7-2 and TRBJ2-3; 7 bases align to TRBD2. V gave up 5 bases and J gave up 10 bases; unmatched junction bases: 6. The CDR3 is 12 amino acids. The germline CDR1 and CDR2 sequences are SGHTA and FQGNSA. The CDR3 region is CASSLMAGAQYF. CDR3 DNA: TGTGCCAGCAGCCTCATGGCGGGAGCGCAGTATTTT.

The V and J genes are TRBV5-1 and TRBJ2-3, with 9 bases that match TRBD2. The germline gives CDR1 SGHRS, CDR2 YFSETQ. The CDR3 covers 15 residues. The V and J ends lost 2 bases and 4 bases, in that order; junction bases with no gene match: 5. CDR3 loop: CASSLTAGGSDTQYF. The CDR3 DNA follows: TGCGCCAGCAGCTTAACAGCGGGGGGTTCAGATACGCAGTATTTT.

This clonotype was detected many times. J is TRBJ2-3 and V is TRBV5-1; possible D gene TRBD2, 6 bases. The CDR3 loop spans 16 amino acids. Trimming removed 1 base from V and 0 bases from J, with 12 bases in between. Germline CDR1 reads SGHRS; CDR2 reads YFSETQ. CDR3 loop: CASSLTGGASTDTQYF. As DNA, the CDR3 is TGCGCCAGCAGCTTGACCGGCGGGGCTAGCACAGATACGCAGTATTTT.

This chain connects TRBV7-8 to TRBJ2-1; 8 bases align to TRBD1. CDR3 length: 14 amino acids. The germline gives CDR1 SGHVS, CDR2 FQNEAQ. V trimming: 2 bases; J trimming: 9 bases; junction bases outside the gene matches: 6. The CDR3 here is CASSLTTGEIEQFF. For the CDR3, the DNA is TGTGCCAGCAGCTTAACGACAGGGGAGATTGAGCAGTTCTTC.